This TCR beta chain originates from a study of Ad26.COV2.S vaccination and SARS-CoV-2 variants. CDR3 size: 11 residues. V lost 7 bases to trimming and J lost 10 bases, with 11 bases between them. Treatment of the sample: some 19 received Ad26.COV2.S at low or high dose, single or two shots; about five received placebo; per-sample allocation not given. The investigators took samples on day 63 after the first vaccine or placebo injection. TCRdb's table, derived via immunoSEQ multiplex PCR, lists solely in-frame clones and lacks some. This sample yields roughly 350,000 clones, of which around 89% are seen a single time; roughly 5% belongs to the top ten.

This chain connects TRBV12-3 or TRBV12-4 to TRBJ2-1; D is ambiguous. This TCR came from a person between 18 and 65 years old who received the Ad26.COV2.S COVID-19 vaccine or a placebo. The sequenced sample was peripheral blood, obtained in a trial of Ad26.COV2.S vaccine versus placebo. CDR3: CASKNPGEQFF. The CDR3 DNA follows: TGTGCCAGCAAAAATCCCGGGGAGCAGTTCTTC.